The present TCR beta chain was sequenced within a study of blood T cell repertoires in COVID-19. Trimming cost V 1 base and J 4 bases, with 10 bases left between them. Germline loops: CDR1 SGHAT, CDR2 FQNNGV. The CDR3 extends over 15 amino acids. Original processing notes: Reference gene primer amplification gave nucleated cell count estimates. Method: immunoSEQ multiplex PCR; TCRdb's copy keeps in-frame clones and lacks some. The D gene and trimming were derived from the DNA, and the V and J assignments and clone size from that table. There are roughly 230,000 clones in the sample; around 84% occur only once, and approximately 6.6% lies in the top ten.

This sequence joins TRBV11-2 and TRBJ2-2, with D unresolved. The sample consisted of PBMCs or T cells enriched from blood (not recorded which). The sequence was obtained from a woman aged 50 to 60 who had been exposed to COVID-19. The CDR3 sequence is CASSLVAETTGELFF. The CDR3 region has the DNA TGTGCCAGCAGCTTAGTGGCGGAAACCACCGGGGAGCTGTTTTTT. The complete variable domain, with remaining parts taken from reference TRBV11-2 and TRBJ2-2, reads EAGVAQSPRYKIIEKRQSVAFWCNPISGHATLYWYQQILGQGPKLLIQFQNNGVVDDSQLPKDRFSAERLKGVDSTLKIQPAKLEDSAVYLCASSLVAETTGELFFGEGSRLTVL.